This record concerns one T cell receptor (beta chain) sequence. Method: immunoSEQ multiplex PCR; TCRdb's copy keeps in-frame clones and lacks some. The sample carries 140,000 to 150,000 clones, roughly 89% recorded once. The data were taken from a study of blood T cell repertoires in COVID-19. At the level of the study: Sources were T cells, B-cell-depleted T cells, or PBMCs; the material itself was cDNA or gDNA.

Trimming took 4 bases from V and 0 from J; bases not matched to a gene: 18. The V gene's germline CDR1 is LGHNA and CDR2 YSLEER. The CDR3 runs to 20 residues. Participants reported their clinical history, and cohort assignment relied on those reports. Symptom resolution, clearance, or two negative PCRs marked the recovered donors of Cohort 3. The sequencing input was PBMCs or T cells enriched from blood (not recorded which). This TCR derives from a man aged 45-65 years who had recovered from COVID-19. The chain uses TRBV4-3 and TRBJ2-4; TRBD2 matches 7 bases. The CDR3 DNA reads TGCGCCAGCAGCCCGGCGACGTTTGGGCTAGCGGAGCGAGCCAAAAACATTCAGTACTTC. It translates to CASSPATFGLAERAKNIQYF.